Listed here are 17 T cell receptor beta chains from one sample, sequenced in a study of T cell responses to AZD1222 COVID-19 vaccine. Some clones are missing from TCRdb's copy, which holds only in-frame ones; the method was immunoSEQ multiplex PCR. The data show approximately 140,000 clones, 85% to 95% seen once. The specimen was peripheral blood, collected on day 0 of AZD1222 vaccination. All receptors come from an adult in good health.

The genes are TRBV7-3 and TRBJ2-2; D gene unclear. V was shortened by 4 bases and J by 2 bases, with 2 bases between the two germline ends. The germline CDR1 and CDR2 sequences are SGHTA and FQGTGA. The CDR3 totals 12 residues. The CDR3: CASSSNTGELFF. The DNA for the CDR3 is TGTGCCAGCAGCTCAAACACCGGGGAGCTGTTTTTT.

This chain joins TRBV30 and TRBJ2-2; perhaps TRBD1 as D (5 bases). The CDR3 loop spans 15 amino acids. Germline CDR1 is GTSNPN and CDR2 is SVGIG (reference sequence). V lost 2 bases, J lost 1 base, and 11 bases lay in between. CDR3 coding DNA: TGTGCCTGGAGTCCCGACAGCCTGAACACCGGGGAGCTGTTTTTT. Residues: CAWSPDSLNTGELFF.

The genes are TRBV5-1 and TRBJ2-3, with D maybe TRBD2 (6 bases). The CDR3 extends over 14 amino acids. Trimming took 0 bases from V and 2 from J, leaving 7 bases between them. Germline assignment: CDR1 SGHRS and CDR2 YFSETQ. CDR3 sequence: CASSLGTITDTQYF. The CDR3 nucleotides read TGCGCCAGCAGCTTGGGGACTATCACAGATACGCAGTATTTT.

The V gene is TRBV15, the J gene TRBJ1-1; D is unresolved. The germline V and J ends were trimmed by 8 bases and 1 base, with 11 bases remaining between them. Germline V gene sequence: CDR1 LNHNV, CDR2 YYDKDF (reference sequence). The CDR3 totals 13 residues. DNA for the CDR3: TGTGCCACCTCCTCGGCAGAGAACACTGAAGCTTTCTTT. This codes for CATSSAENTEAFF.

In DNA, the CDR3 is TGTGCCATCAGAGGAACAGGGGACAAAACCTACGAGCAGTACTTC. Encoded protein: CAIRGTGDKTYEQYF. This chain connects TRBV10-3 to TRBJ2-7; the match to TRBD1 covers 7 bases. The germline V gene encodes CDR1 ENHRY and CDR2 SYGVKD. Germline trimming cut 6 bases from V and 2 bases from J; bases unmatched to any gene: 10. This CDR3 has 15 amino acids.

The chain employs TRBV25-1 and TRBJ2-1; 11 bases align to TRBD1. The CDR3 sequence is 15 residues long. Germline CDR1 MGHDK, CDR2 SYGVNS. Germline trimming cut 7 bases from V and 10 bases from J; bases unmatched to any gene: 12. CDR3 sequence (DNA): TGTGCCAGCATTCGATCAGGGACAGGGGGGAGCGAGCAGTTCTTC. This sequence encodes CASIRSGTGGSEQFF. The whole variable domain, filled in from reference TRBV25-1 and TRBJ2-1, reads EADIYQTPRYLVIGTGKKITLECSQTMGHDKMYWYQQDPGMELHLIHYSYGVNSTEKGDLSSESTVSRIRTEHFPLTLESARPSHTSQYLCASIRSGTGGSEQFFGPGTRLTVL.

The chain carries TRBV5-4 and TRBJ1-2; possibly TRBD1 for D (6 bases). Germline assignment: CDR1 SGHNT and CDR2 YYREEE (reference sequence). Trimming pared 4 bases from V and 5 bases from J, leaving 18 bases between. This CDR3 region has 15 residues. The CDR3 protein is CASSTRTEEIYGYTF. The CDR3 DNA follows: TGTGCCAGCAGCACCCGGACAGAGGAGATTTATGGCTACACCTTC.

This clone came up a few times. This chain connects TRBV9 to TRBJ2-3; unclear D gene. CDR1 and CDR2 from the germline V gene are SGDLS and YYNGEE. The ends were cut back, 1 base at V and 2 bases at J, with 2 bases in the middle. The CDR3 consists of 12 residues. In DNA, the CDR3 is TGTGCCAGCAGCGTAAACACAGATACGCAGTATTTT. This codes for CASSVNTDTQYF. Full variable domain (remainder filled in from reference TRBV9 and TRBJ2-3): DSGVTQTPKHLITATGQRVTLRCSPRSGDLSVYWYQQSLDQGLQFLIQYYNGEERAKGNILERFSAQQFPDLHSELNLSSLELGDSALYFCASSVNTDTQYFGPGTRLTVL.

The chain combines TRBV12-3 or TRBV12-4 with TRBJ2-5; TRBD1 might be the D (6 bases). V lost 3 bases, J lost 5 bases, and 10 bases lay in between. This CDR3 is 13 amino acids long. The CDR3, as DNA: TGTGCCAGCAGTTTGAAGGGGGATGAGACCCAGTACTTC. It encodes CASSLKGDETQYF.

The chain uses TRBV7-9 and TRBJ2-2, with a weak D call TRBD1 (6 bases). In germline, CDR1 is SEHNR, CDR2 FQNEAQ (reference sequence). The CDR3 totals 16 residues. V gave up 6 bases and J gave up 0 bases, with 14 bases separating them. The CDR3 loop reads CASRSVGTSNTGELFF. CDR3 DNA sequence: TGTGCCAGCAGGTCCGTGGGGACATCGAACACCGGGGAGCTGTTTTTT.

This chain connects TRBV6-5 to TRBJ2-7; D possibly uses TRBD1 or TRBD2 (5 bases each). Germline values: CDR1 MNHEY, CDR2 SVGAGI. This CDR3 spans 14 amino acids. Trimming took 6 bases from V and 1 from J, leaving 13 bases between them. CDR3 loop: CASRGRGPSYEQYF. The CDR3, as DNA: TGTGCCAGCAGGGGTCGGGGACCTTCCTACGAGCAGTACTTC.

V and J are TRBV27 and TRBJ2-3; D unclear. V lost 1 base and J lost 0, with 5 bases in between. The CDR3 spans 14 residues. Germline V gives CDR1 MNHEY, CDR2 SMNVEV (reference sequence). CDR3 in DNA: TGTGCCAGCAGTTTATACGTGAGCACAGATACGCAGTATTTT. It is translated as CASSLYVSTDTQYF.

The chain is built from TRBV10-1 and TRBJ1-6, with D possibly being TRBD1 (5 bases). Germline CDR1 is WNHNN and CDR2 is SYGVQD (reference sequence). This CDR3 has 14 residues. The V gene lost 2 bases and the J gene lost 7 bases, with 9 bases spanning the gap. This chain's CDR3 is CASSEEGRNSPLHF. The CDR3 nucleotides are TGCGCCAGCAGTGAGGAGGGACGGAATTCACCCCTCCACTTT.

This chain uses TRBV5-1 with TRBJ1-2, with TRBD1 identical over 9 bases. CDR3 length: 13 amino acids. Germline V gene sequence: CDR1 SGHRS, CDR2 YFSETQ. V was pared by 4 bases and J by 8 bases, with 6 bases of the junction left unmatched. CDR3 nucleotide sequence: TGCGCCAGCAGCCCATGGGACAGGGACGGCTACACCTTC. Its translation: CASSPWDRDGYTF. Combining the CDR3 with reference TRBV5-1 and TRBJ1-2 gives the whole variable domain KAGVTQTPRYLIKTRGQQVTLSCSPISGHRSVSWYQQTPGQGLQFLFEYFSETQRNKGNFPGRFSGRQFSNSRSEMNVSTLELGDSALYLCASSPWDRDGYTFGSGTRLTVV.

The CDR3 spells CASSLRTQANYGYTF. As DNA, the CDR3 is TGCGCCAGCAGCTTGCGGACCCAGGCTAACTATGGCTACACCTTC. The rearrangement joins TRBV5-1 to TRBJ1-2; no clear D gene. The CDR3 covers 15 residues. V was cut by 1 base and J by 0 bases, with 10 bases left in between. The germline V gene has CDR1 SGHRS and CDR2 YFSETQ.

The chain combines TRBV6-5 with TRBJ1-1; TRBD1 matches 7 bases. Trimming at V came to 4 bases and at J to 6 bases, leaving 11 bases not matched to a gene. The CDR3 consists of 15 residues. CDR1 is MNHEY and CDR2 is SVGAGI in the germline V gene. This CDR3 is CASSSLLTGRAEAFF. The CDR3 DNA follows: TGTGCCAGCAGTTCCCTTCTGACAGGGAGGGCTGAAGCTTTCTTT.

DNA for the CDR3: TGTGCCGACGGGGGGAGGGCGCCAGATACGCAGTATTTT. Translated: CADGGRAPDTQYF. The V and J genes are TRBV5-4 and TRBJ2-3; 7 nucleotides align to TRBD2. J gave up 4 bases and V 10 bases, and 9 bases lay outside the gene matches. CDR1 and CDR2 (germline): SGHNT, YYREEE (reference sequence). The CDR3 runs to 13 residues.